The clone carrying this T cell receptor (beta chain) has more than one count but fewer than ten. The antigen is unknown. Patients counted as stable if ophthalmopathy did not develop within 18 months. Recently diagnosed hyperthyroidism of less than 2 months' duration affected patients aged 18 to 65. Reasons for excluding patients were uncontrolled infection, other autoimmune disease, pregnancy or lactation. This sample was taken from a study of T cells in Graves' hyperthyroidism and ophthalmopathy. Germline V gene data show CDR1 as SGDLS and CDR2 as YYNGEE. The CDR3 runs 15 residues. Between the trimmed V and J ends, which lost 2 bases and 2 bases, there was a span of 11 bases. Authors of the study amplified TCR beta CDR3 regions from RNA transcripts. A set of HTBI primers served as the primers for a first-round RT-PCR of the TCR CDR3. TCRdb processed the multiplex PCR reads anew with MiXCR; each CDR3 protein has one entry. The table includes 300,000 to 350,000 distinct CDR3 sequences, 14% detected once.

Notes on the study in general: Blood held most thyroid clonotypes expanded above 0.001 frequency.

This chain links TRBV9 with TRBJ1-3, with D possibly TRBD1 on 6 matching bases. The sample was blood. This clonotype was sampled from a woman in her thirties with Graves' hyperthyroidism. The CDR3 sequence: CASSVQDSTGNTIYF. CDR3 nucleotides: TGTGCCAGCAGCGTTCAGGACAGTACTGGAAACACCATATATTTT.